Shown below are 9 T cell receptor beta chains from a single sample sequenced in a study of Ad26.COV2.S vaccination and SARS-CoV-2 variants. This sample's treatment: around 19 received Ad26.COV2.S at low or high dose, single or two shots; about 5 received placebo; per-sample allocation not given. Sampling took place 63 days after the first vaccine or placebo injection. TCRdb's table, derived via immunoSEQ multiplex PCR, lists solely in-frame clones and lacks some. Here the sample spans hundreds of thousands of clones, around 92% being singletons. Sample: peripheral blood, taken in a trial of Ad26.COV2.S vaccine versus placebo. The source is a person between 18 and 59 years old who received the Ad26.COV2.S COVID-19 vaccine or a placebo.

The genes are TRBV5-1 and TRBJ2-7, with a weak D call TRBD2 (6 bases). The CDR3 contains 15 residues. V lost 1 base to trimming and J lost 0 bases, with 11 bases between them. CDR1 is SGHRS, CDR2 YFSETQ, per germline. This CDR3 reads CASSLPGVSSYEQYF. In nucleotides, the CDR3 is TGCGCCAGCAGCTTGCCGGGGGTGAGCTCCTACGAGCAGTACTTC.

The chain has TRBV13 and TRBJ1-5, with D perhaps TRBD1 (5 bases). V was cut by 5 bases and J by 6 bases, with 11 bases left in between. Germline CDR1 PRHDT, CDR2 FYEKMQ (reference sequence). The CDR3 totals 13 residues. CDR3 DNA sequence: TGTGCCAGCAGCCCCCGTGGGGGTCAGCCCCAGCATTTT. As protein: CASSPRGGQPQHF.

A remark on this clone: The sample contains more than one DNA sequence encoding this CDR3. The chain couples TRBV10-3 to TRBJ2-1; D may be TRBD2 (5 bases). CDR3 length: 11 amino acids. Germline V gene data show CDR1 as ENHRY and CDR2 as SYGVKD. Trimming pared 3 bases from V and 9 bases from J, leaving 6 bases between. The CDR3 is CAISESGEQFF. The CDR3 DNA reads TGTGCCATCAGTGAAAGCGGTGAGCAGTTCTTC.

This clone was seen only once. The chain joins TRBV29-1 to TRBJ2-1; 12 positions agree with TRBD1. The trim removed 7 bases at V and 4 bases at J, leaving 8 bases unmatched. This CDR3 region has 15 residues. The germline V gene encodes CDR1 SQVTM and CDR2 ANQGSEA. CDR3 amino acids: CSATRDRGQYNEQFF. Here the CDR3 DNA reads TGCAGCGCAACCCGGGACAGGGGGCAGTACAATGAGCAGTTCTTC.

The chain links TRBV30 to TRBJ2-1, with no clear D. The CDR3 contains 10 residues. V was trimmed by 1 base and J by 10 bases, leaving 5 bases between them. CDR1 GTSNPN and CDR2 SVGIG come from the germline V gene (reference sequence). The CDR3, as DNA: TGTGCCTGGAGTGAAGGGGAGCAGTTCTTC. Residues: CAWSEGEQFF.

The genes are TRBV5-1 and TRBJ2-2; TRBD2 matches at 8 bases. V was clipped by 4 bases and J by 6 bases; unmatched bases: 2. Germline CDR1 and CDR2: SGHRS and YFSETQ. The CDR3 spans 13 residues. Here the CDR3 DNA reads TGCGCCAGCAGCCTGGGACTAGCCGGGGAGCTGTTTTTT. It encodes CASSLGLAGELFF. The full variable domain, its missing parts supplied by reference TRBV5-1 and TRBJ2-2, is KAGVTQTPRYLIKTRGQQVTLSCSPISGHRSVSWYQQTPGQGLQFLFEYFSETQRNKGNFPGRFSGRQFSNSRSEMNVSTLELGDSALYLCASSLGLAGELFFGEGSRLTVL.

The chain couples TRBV3-1 (or the pseudogene TRBV3-2) to TRBJ2-3, with 14 bases identical to TRBD2. This CDR3 spans 17 amino acids. CDR1 is LGHDT, CDR2 YNNKEL, per germline (reference sequence). Trimming took 4 bases from V and 5 from J; bases not matched to a gene: 8. The CDR3 nucleotides read TGTGCCAGCAGCCGATCGGGACTAGCGGGAGAGATAGATACGCAGTATTTT. This sequence encodes CASSRSGLAGEIDTQYF.

J is TRBJ2-3 and V is TRBV10-3; D is perhaps TRBD1 (6 bases). The V and J ends lost 7 bases and 4 bases respectively, with 9 bases between them. This CDR3 is built from 12 residues. Per germline, CDR1 ENHRY and CDR2 SYGVKD. Here the CDR3 reads CAINAGADTQYF. CDR3 coding DNA: TGTGCCATCAATGCAGGGGCAGATACGCAGTATTTT.

The J gene is TRBJ2-7, the V gene TRBV19; TRBD1 agrees at 7 bases. Germline CDR1 LNHDA, CDR2 SQIVND (reference sequence). The CDR3 loop spans 17 amino acids. Unmatched junction bases numbered 11, after V lost 1 base and J lost 2 bases. The CDR3 DNA reads TGTGCCAGTAGTATAGGTACGGGGCCAACAGGGGCCTACGAGCAGTACTTC. Amino acids: CASSIGTGPTGAYEQYF.